This T cell receptor beta chain comes out of a study of blood T cells in healthy people across ages. Study overall: Template switching caught about one barcoded beta molecule for each two T cells. Regarding the study as a whole: Higher diversity and more naive CD4+ cells were features of long-lived donors, compared to aged donors.

Trimming stripped 7 bases from V and 1 base from J, with 14 bases between. CDR1 is MDHEN, CDR2 SYDVKM, per germline. The CDR3 is 14 residues long. Then a second PCR, running roughly 6 to 12 cycles, was carried out with a sample-barcoded 5' primer and a J-beta primer mix. Each CDR3 protein gets one entry after TCRdb re-called the 5' RACE reads with MiXCR. This repertoire shows 1.2 million to 1.5 million distinct CDR3 sequences, 42% found once; its top ten account for 7.9%. Comment on this clonotype: Its antigen is not identified.

The clonotype was recovered from a young woman in good health. Sequencing was performed on blood. The rearrangement uses TRBV28 and TRBJ2-7; D perhaps matches TRBD1 (6 bases). CDR3 protein: CASTSGTFSYEQYF. For the CDR3, the DNA is TGTGCCAGCACCTCCGGGACATTTTCCTACGAGCAGTACTTC. The entire variable domain, with the rest obtained from reference TRBV28 and TRBJ2-7, is as follows: DVKVTQSSRYLVKRTGEKVFLECVQDMDHENMFWYRQDPGLGLRLIYFSYDVKMKEKGDIPEGYSVSREKKERFSLILESASTNQTSMYLCASTSGTFSYEQYFGPGTRLTVT.